This TCR beta chain was observed in a study of shared clonotypes between healthy human individuals. Researchers divided each subset's genomic DNA evenly across several immunoSEQ plates. The assay was immunoSEQ multiplex PCR, and TCRdb's table has in-frame clones only and misses some. The repertoire holds about 1.5 million clones, with roughly 95% as singletons. Healthy HIV-negative adults with no recent acute infections or vaccinations were recruited as donors. The donors, all of them Caucasian adults, lived in Nashville, Tennessee. The CD4+ fraction was divided into a CD45RA+ naive subset and a CD45RA-negative memory subset. This CDR3 spans 16 amino acids. V lost 2 bases and J lost 2; bases outside the gene matches: 7. Germline lookup yields CDR1 SGHAT and CDR2 FQNNGV.

The specimen was naive CD4+ T cells sorted from blood. The subset denotes: CD45RA+ positively selected. The rearrangement joins TRBV11-2 to TRBJ2-3; 7 bases match TRBD2. This sequence was found in a man aged 25-40 years in good health. The CDR3 loop reads CASSLYDSGYTDTQYF. The DNA of the CDR3 is TGTGCCAGCAGCTTATACGATAGCGGGTACACAGATACGCAGTATTTT.